These 29 T cell receptor beta chains share one sample of origin, sequenced in a study of human T cells and chemical hapten exposure. Time point indicated: healthy volunteer bleed at 2 weeks. From whole blood left unfractionated, total RNA was extracted. TCRdb re-called the RACE reads through MiXCR, storing one row per CDR3 protein. The repertoire has 130,000 or so distinct CDR3 sequences, 8.5% to 9.5% of them found once; the top ten carry roughly 1.6%. Sequences were obtained from whole blood. Source of these receptors: a male donor in good health. Some clones in this sample may be carry-over from other donors' samples.

This chain uses TRBV4-2 with TRBJ2-5, with a tentative D call TRBD2 (5 bases). V was cut by 3 bases and J by 14 bases, with 16 bases left in between. Germline CDR1 and CDR2: LGHNA and YNFKEQ. CDR3 length equals 12 residues. The CDR3 sequence is CASSHEDGVRYF. The CDR3 DNA follows: TGTGCCAGCAGCCATGAAGACGGGGTCCGTTACTTC.

This clonotype was found many times. In nucleotides, the CDR3 is TGTGCCAGCAGCTCCCGGATGGACAGGGGGGAATACGAGCAGTACTTC. Its translation: CASSSRMDRGEYEQYF. This chain uses TRBV7-9 with TRBJ2-7, with 10 positions matching TRBD1. This CDR3 has 16 amino acids. The V segment lost 4 bases and the J segment 4 bases; nucleotides outside the gene matches: 10. The germline V gene has CDR1 SEHNR and CDR2 FQNEAQ (reference sequence).

This clonotype showed up just a few times. This chain joins TRBV7-6 and TRBJ2-7; 10 bases match TRBD2. The J segment lost 5 bases and the V segment lost 1 base, leaving 5 bases of the junction unmatched. Germline CDR1 and CDR2: SGHVS and FNYEAQ. The CDR3 length is 15 residues. The CDR3 bases are TGTGCCAGCAGCTTAGGGCCTAGCGGGAGTAACGAGCAGTACTTC. It codes for CASSLGPSGSNEQYF.

This clonotype was found many times. The chain has TRBV7-9 and TRBJ1-2; 10 bases are a match to TRBD1. Germline assignment: CDR1 SEHNR and CDR2 FQNEAQ (reference sequence). There are 15 residues in the CDR3. V was pared by 3 bases and J by 6 bases, with 7 bases of the junction left unmatched. The CDR3 nucleotides are TGTGCCAGCAGCTTGTCGGGACAGGGGTGGAATGGCTACACCTTC. It is translated as CASSLSGQGWNGYTF.

This clonotype was detected many times. The chain combines TRBV6-2 or TRBV6-3 with TRBJ2-7, with D possibly matching TRBD2 (5 bases). The CDR3 runs 11 residues. Germline CDR1 reads MNHEY; CDR2 reads SVGEGT. Trimming pared 6 bases from V and 3 bases from J, leaving 6 bases between. CDR3 bases: TGTGCCAGCAGCCGGGGCTACGAGCAGTACTTC. Amino acids: CASSRGYEQYF.

J is TRBJ2-1 and V is TRBV11-2; 9 nucleotides match TRBD2. The CDR3 is 15 residues long. The V segment lost 1 base and the J segment 8 bases; nucleotides outside the gene matches: 6. Germline V lookup: CDR1 SGHAT, CDR2 FQNNGV. CDR3 nucleotide sequence: TGTGCCAGCAGCTTAGGGATCCAGCGGGAGGATGAGCAGTTCTTC. This codes for CASSLGIQREDEQFF.

This clonotype was counted at least ten times. V gene TRBV29-1 combines with J gene TRBJ1-4, with 7 bases lining up with TRBD1. This CDR3 is 14 amino acids long. Germline CDR1 SQVTM, CDR2 ANQGSEA. Losses at the gene ends were 3 bases for V and 4 bases for J; bases not matched to a gene: 5. The CDR3 protein is CSVDMTGRNEKLFF. Written as DNA, the CDR3 is TGCAGCGTTGACATGACAGGGCGTAATGAAAAACTGTTTTTT.

This clonotype appeared many times. The gene calls are TRBV25-1 and TRBJ1-2; D possibly corresponds to TRBD1 (5 bases). The V gene's germline CDR1 is MGHDK and CDR2 SYGVNS. The ends were cut back, 8 bases at V and 1 base at J, with 8 bases in the middle. This CDR3 comprises 12 residues. CDR3 nucleotide sequence: TGTGCCAGCGTTGACAGTAACTATGGCTACACCTTC. Translation: CASVDSNYGYTF.

As regards this clonotype: This sequence may be a read error, since a much larger clone differs from it by one base. V gene TRBV12-3 or TRBV12-4 combines with J gene TRBJ1-3; D not resolved. The CDR3 consists of 17 residues. Trimming took 1 base from V and 5 from J, leaving 18 bases between them. CDR3 bases: TGTGCCAGCAGTTTAGGGGCCGGGGAAACTACCCGAAACACCATATATTTT. Translated, it gives CASSLGAGETTRNTIYF.

This clonotype was seen repeatedly, ten times or more. The chain links TRBV20-1 to TRBJ1-6; no definite D call. Deletions cut 1 base from V and 5 bases from J, with 15 bases between. There are 16 residues in the CDR3. From germline, CDR1 is DFQATT and CDR2 SNEGSKA (reference sequence). The CDR3 here is CSARGVRTDDNSPLHF. The DNA of the CDR3 is TGCAGTGCTAGAGGCGTTAGGACCGATGATAATTCACCCCTCCACTTT.

This clonotype occurred a few times. V gene TRBV20-1 combines with J gene TRBJ2-2; TRBD2 matches at 13 bases. Trimming removed 5 bases from V and 4 bases from J; junction bases left unmatched: 13. The germline CDR1 and CDR2 sequences are DFQATT and SNEGSKA (reference sequence). The CDR3 consists of 18 residues. CDR3: CSADTGLAGVRGTGELFF. CDR3 in DNA: TGCAGTGCTGACACAGGACTAGCGGGAGTCCGTGGCACCGGGGAGCTGTTTTTT.

The J gene is TRBJ2-7, the V gene TRBV27, with 7 bases that match TRBD2. The germline CDR1 and CDR2 sequences are MNHEY and SMNVEV (reference sequence). The V and J ends lost 0 bases and 3 bases, in that order; junction bases with no gene match: 8. There are 16 residues in the CDR3. The CDR3 sequence: CASSLSDPASGYEQYF. The CDR3 region has the DNA TGTGCCAGCAGTTTATCGGACCCGGCTAGCGGCTACGAGCAGTACTTC.

In this sample, this clonotype turned up a few times. The chain carries TRBV5-6 and TRBJ2-1; D remains unclear. Germline V lookup: CDR1 SGHDT, CDR2 YYEEEE. The CDR3 has 15 residues. V dropped 0 bases and J dropped 10 bases, with 17 bases sitting between them. The CDR3 DNA reads TGTGCCAGCAGCTTGGGCCAGGCCCCCGAGGTAGAGCAGTTCTTC. Translating it yields CASSLGQAPEVEQFF.

This rearrangement joins TRBV12-5 to TRBJ2-5, with 8 nucleotides matching TRBD1. V dropped 1 base and J dropped 0; count of bases not matched to a gene: 1. This CDR3 contains 15 residues. From germline, CDR1 is LGHNT and CDR2 FRNRAP. CDR3 in amino acids: CASGLGQGYQETQYF. The CDR3 DNA sequence: TGTGCTAGTGGTTTGGGACAGGGGTACCAAGAGACCCAGTACTTC.

This chain uses TRBV20-1 with TRBJ2-7, with 11 positions matching TRBD2. CDR1 and CDR2 (germline): DFQATT, SNEGSKA (reference sequence). V trimming: 5 bases; J trimming: 7 bases; junction bases outside the gene matches: 10. The CDR3 consists of 14 residues. CDR3 DNA: TGCAGTGCTTACCCGACTAGCGGGACGGAAGAGCAGTACTTC. This encodes CSAYPTSGTEEQYF.

This clonotype showed up just a few times. The V and J genes are TRBV29-1 and TRBJ2-7; a possible D gene is TRBD2 (6 bases). The germline CDR1 and CDR2 sequences are SQVTM and ANQGSEA. The CDR3 is 12 residues long. The V end lost 4 bases, the J end lost 6 bases, and 13 bases lay between the germline ends. The CDR3: CSVVNGRGEQYF. CDR3 nucleotide sequence: TGCAGCGTTGTGAACGGGAGAGGCGAGCAGTACTTC.

The chain's CDR3 is CASSLSLSLNTEAFF. For the CDR3, the DNA is TGTGCCAGCAGCTTGAGCCTTAGTCTGAACACTGAAGCTTTCTTT. The chain couples TRBV13 to TRBJ1-1, with no clear D. The CDR3 length is 15 residues. Germline-derived CDR1 and CDR2 are PRHDT and FYEKMQ (reference sequence). V was trimmed by 3 bases and J by 0 bases, leaving 11 bases between them.

This clonotype was detected a few times. The chain combines TRBV5-1 with TRBJ1-2, with D hard to call. V was clipped by 0 bases and J by 0 bases, with 6 bases between them. CDR3 length equals 14 residues. Germline assignment: CDR1 SGHRS and CDR2 YFSETQ. The CDR3 DNA sequence: TGCGCCAGCAGCTTGGTTGAATCTAACTATGGCTACACCTTC. It encodes CASSLVESNYGYTF.

This clonotype was found many times. The rearrangement links TRBV19 to TRBJ1-5, with 9 bases fitting TRBD1. Germline assignment: CDR1 LNHDA and CDR2 SQIVND (reference sequence). The CDR3 has 15 residues. The V and J ends lost 8 bases and 3 bases, in that order; junction bases with no gene match: 8. In DNA, the CDR3 is TGTGCCAGTTGGGGACAGGGCAATTTCAATCAGCCCCAGCATTTT. Protein sequence: CASWGQGNFNQPQHF.

The V gene is TRBV29-1, the J gene TRBJ2-3; no reliable D call. Germline-derived CDR1 and CDR2 are SQVTM and ANQGSEA. CDR3 length: 12 residues. V was trimmed by 5 bases and J by 3 bases, leaving 9 bases between them. CDR3 residues: CSVMWVTDTQYF. CDR3 sequence (DNA): TGCAGCGTTATGTGGGTTACAGATACGCAGTATTTT.

The chain combines TRBV7-2 with TRBJ2-3; no definite D call. CDR1 is SGHTA and CDR2 is FQGNSA in the germline V gene. V was trimmed by 4 bases and J by 5 bases, leaving 13 bases between them. The CDR3 totals 14 residues. CDR3 protein: CASSSGDTGDTQYF. CDR3 sequence (DNA): TGTGCCAGCAGCTCTGGGGATACCGGAGATACGCAGTATTTT. Looking up the rest from reference TRBV7-2 and TRBJ2-3 gives the full variable domain: GAGVSQSPSNKVTEKGKDVELRCDPISGHTALYWYRQSLGQGLEFLIYFQGNSAPDKSGLPSDRFSAERTGGSVSTLTIQRTQQEDSAVYLCASSSGDTGDTQYFGPGTRLTVL.

In this sample, this clonotype turned up a few times. The chain combines TRBV29-1 with TRBJ2-2; TRBD1 agrees at 8 bases. Germline V gene sequence: CDR1 SQVTM, CDR2 ANQGSEA. The V segment lost 0 bases and the J segment 7 bases; nucleotides outside the gene matches: 7. The CDR3 is 15 amino acids. This chain's CDR3 is CSVEENRGYLGELFF. The CDR3 nucleotides read TGCAGCGTTGAAGAAAACAGGGGGTACCTCGGGGAGCTGTTTTTT.

V gene TRBV6-2 or TRBV6-3 combines with J gene TRBJ2-5; 12 nucleotides line up with TRBD2. Germline CDR1 MNHEY, CDR2 SVGEGT. CDR3 length equals 17 residues. Trimming at V came to 5 bases and at J to 2 bases, leaving 9 bases not matched to a gene. The CDR3 spells CASSNAGLAGPQETQYF. The CDR3 nucleotides read TGTGCCAGCAGTAACGCCGGACTAGCGGGACCTCAAGAGACCCAGTACTTC.

This clonotype was seen at least ten times. The chain joins TRBV18 to TRBJ2-5; no clear D. Germline V gene lookup returns CDR1 KGHSH and CDR2 LQKENI. The V and J ends lost 3 bases and 2 bases respectively, with 4 bases between them. CDR3 size: 12 residues. The CDR3 region is CASSPAQETQYF. The CDR3 DNA sequence: TGTGCCAGCTCACCGGCACAAGAGACCCAGTACTTC.

As DNA, the CDR3 is TGTGCCAGCAGTTTTCGACTAGCGGCGGGGGGGAGATGGACCCAGTACTTC. This gives the protein CASSFRLAAGGRWTQYF. The V call is TRBV12-3 or TRBV12-4, the J call TRBJ2-5, with 9 bases lining up with TRBD2. CDR3 length: 17 amino acids. V was clipped by 3 bases and J by 7 bases; unmatched bases: 15.

The table lists this clonotype with a few counts. This chain connects TRBV14 to TRBJ2-1; D ambiguous. This CDR3 is 14 amino acids long. Per germline, CDR1 SGHDN and CDR2 FVKESK. Trimming pared 1 base from V and 4 bases from J, leaving 8 bases between. CDR3 in amino acids: CASSQALGYNEQFF. The DNA of the CDR3 is TGTGCCAGCAGCCAAGCACTGGGTTACAATGAGCAGTTCTTC.

The V call is TRBV19, the J call TRBJ1-1; possible D gene TRBD1, 5 bases. This CDR3 is built from 14 residues. Germline CDR1 reads LNHDA; CDR2 reads SQIVND (reference sequence). V lost 3 bases and J 5 bases, leaving 13 bases between the germline ends. The CDR3 sequence is CASSMGGEKTEAFF. The CDR3 DNA is TGTGCCAGTAGTATGGGAGGGGAGAAGACTGAAGCTTTCTTT.

This clonotype was found a few times. The chain combines TRBV7-6 with TRBJ2-1, with TRBD2 matching 9 bases. This CDR3 spans 16 amino acids. CDR1 SGHVS and CDR2 FNYEAQ come from the germline V gene. V shed 2 bases and J 3 bases; nucleotides not matched to a gene: 5. CDR3 nucleotides: TGTGCCAGCAGCTTATTAGCGGGAGTGATCTACAATGAGCAGTTCTTC. It yields the protein CASSLLAGVIYNEQFF.

This clonotype was detected once. Because it lacks the conserved phenylalanine or tryptophan at the end, this CDR3 is likely a read error. The J gene is TRBJ2-1, the V gene TRBV20-1; TRBD1 matches 8 bases. The CDR3 covers 14 residues. V lost 4 bases and J lost 2; bases outside the gene matches: 4. Germline CDR1 DFQATT, CDR2 SNEGSKA (reference sequence). The CDR3 sequence: CSATGGRTYNEQFL. CDR3 bases: TGCAGTGCTACAGGGGGCAGAACCTACAATGAGCAGTTCTTA.